This entry describes one T cell receptor beta chain. What antigen it recognizes has not been identified. Compared with germline, one end of the junction differs, possibly owing to a read error. TCRbeta-specific cDNA was reverse-transcribed from 500 ng total RNA using a constant-region primer and ProtoScript II reverse transcriptase. Construction of the TCRbeta libraries relied on three nested rounds of multiplex PCR, following a slightly modified ARM-PCR procedure. The first two PCR rounds used multiplex TRBV1-TRBV30 forward primers with a Cbeta reverse primer, each for approximately 11 cycles. Sample barcodes and Illumina adapters were added in a final 25-cycle PCR using Deep VentR polymerase. Before sequencing, amplicons of 200-500 bp were gel-purified using a QIAquick gel extraction kit. The TCRbeta amplicons were sequenced with 250-bp paired-end reads on an Illumina HiSeq 2500. The paper's data handling went like this. Quality trimming of reads was performed with Trimmomatic v0.33, and paired reads were merged with FLASH v1.2.11 so that full CDR3 sequences could be recovered. V, D and J germline segments were assigned to the rearranged TCRbeta sequences using MiGEC v1.2.1b. VDJtools v1.0.0 computed clonotype statistics and Shannon-Wiener diversity indices. Except for diversity analysis, only the 250 most abundant clonotypes of each sample were used in subsequent analyses to reduce sampling bias. The public reads were quality trimmed at Q25 with fastp and then assembled into clones with MiXCR by TCRdb, keeping productive beta chains. Every distinct CDR3 protein forms one entry, paired with its most common genes and DNA. TCRdb's processing, not the study's, gives the V and J calls here. In this sample the table shows roughly 120,000 distinct CDR3 sequences, 64% of which occur a single time. The top ten constitute roughly 8% of the sample.

The germline V gene provides CDR1 SGHAT and CDR2 FQNNGV. Including the terminal cysteine and phenylalanine, the CDR3 comprises 14 residues. The only DNA kept is the CDR3, 42 bases in frame from the first base. Total RNA and DNA were co-extracted without cell sorting from about 19-30 mg of bulk tissue using the AllPrep DNA/RNA mini kit. Between late 2015 and March 2016, roughly 5 patients in China with histopathologically diagnosed primary liver carcinoma had their tumors surgically resected. Patients had chronic HBV infection and were treatment-naive at sampling. Each tumor was sampled at five spatially separated regions: the superior, inferior, left-lateral and right-lateral poles and the tumor centre. More than 75% viable tumor cells were found by histology in every tumor sample. Each fresh piece of tumor and adjacent tissue was cut in two, with one half stored in RNAlater at -80 degrees C and the other half sent for histology.

The sample is drawn from a study of tumor-infiltrating lymphocytes in primary liver carcinoma (dated by TCRdb to the late 2010s). Describing the broader study: The five patients, three men and two women aged 30 to 69 years, had hepatocellular carcinoma (four) or combined HCC and intrahepatic cholangiocarcinoma (one). The tumors of the five patients were staged as T1-T3 N0M0, with maximum diameters ranging from roughly 4 to 11 cm. Each sample produced roughly 3.5 to 7.13 million productive TCRbeta reads, and read depth showed no significant difference between tissue types. TCRbeta repertoire sequencing, expression microarrays and whole-exome sequencing were combined in the study across five regions of each liver tumor, with adjacent normal tissue and blood also included. A total of some 35 specimens from 5 patients went through TCRbeta repertoire sequencing, namely 25 tumor regions, 5 adjacent noncancerous liver tissues and 5 peripheral blood samples. The roughly 25 tumor region samples were profiled with Agilent mRNA microarrays so that TCRbeta repertoire diversity could be related to the local molecular phenotype. Repertoires from technical replicates were highly reproducible, with mean shared-clone rates about 0.9 and correlation coefficients above 0.95. The full study reports these points: The study included only a few patients, and the authors note findings should be validated in a larger study. Since the samples were bulk and unsorted, there was no way to compare CD4+ and CD8+ T cell repertoires. Consistent with antigen-driven expansion, pairs of tumor regions showed higher repertoire overlap (mean around 35%) than either tumor-adjacent pairs (about 17%) or tumor-blood pairs (roughly 15%). Just about 7-25% of top clones turned up in all five regions of a tumor, which suggests spatial heterogeneity among tumor-infiltrating T cells. Only the TCR beta chain was sequenced, so true repertoire diversity is likely underestimated because unpaired alpha chains were not captured. A significantly larger repertoire fraction was made up by the top 250 clones in tumors than in blood (p = 0.039).

This TCR was recovered from a woman in her sixties with primary liver carcinoma and hepatitis B virus infection. Material: liver tumor tissue from sampling region 3. Interpreted using the paper, the cell subset or site label stands for: tumor region T3, left-lateral pole. Recombination linked TRBV11-2 to TRBJ1-2, with the identity of the D gene unclear. The DNA sequence reads TGTGCCCGCAGCTTAGATCTAGTATGTTCAGATTACACCTTC. Translated, this gives CARSLDLVCSDYTF.